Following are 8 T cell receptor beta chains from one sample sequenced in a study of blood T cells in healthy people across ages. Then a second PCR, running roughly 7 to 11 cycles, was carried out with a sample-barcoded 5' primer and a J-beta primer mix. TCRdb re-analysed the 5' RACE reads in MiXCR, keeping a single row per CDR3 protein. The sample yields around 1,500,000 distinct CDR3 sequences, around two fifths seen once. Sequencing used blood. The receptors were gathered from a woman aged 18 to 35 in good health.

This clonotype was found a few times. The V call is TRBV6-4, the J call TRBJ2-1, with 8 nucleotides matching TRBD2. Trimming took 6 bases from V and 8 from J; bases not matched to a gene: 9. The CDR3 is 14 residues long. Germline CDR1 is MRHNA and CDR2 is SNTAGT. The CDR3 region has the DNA TGTGCCAGCAGCCCCCGGGGGGGCAAGGATGAGCAGTTCTTC. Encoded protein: CASSPRGGKDEQFF.

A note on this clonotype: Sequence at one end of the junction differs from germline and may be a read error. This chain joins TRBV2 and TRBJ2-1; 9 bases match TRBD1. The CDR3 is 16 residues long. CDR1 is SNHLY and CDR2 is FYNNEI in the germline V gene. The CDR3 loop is CTSIFPDRGSYNEQFF. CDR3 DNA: TGTACCAGCATTTTCCCGGACAGGGGCAGTTACAATGAGCAGTTCTTC.

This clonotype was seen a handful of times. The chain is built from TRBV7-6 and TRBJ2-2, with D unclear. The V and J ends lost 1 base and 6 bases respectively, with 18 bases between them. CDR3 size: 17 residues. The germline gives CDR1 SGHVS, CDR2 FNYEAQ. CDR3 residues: CASSLVSGQLSAGELFF. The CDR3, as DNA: TGTGCCAGCAGCTTAGTGAGTGGGCAGCTAAGCGCCGGGGAGCTGTTTTTT.

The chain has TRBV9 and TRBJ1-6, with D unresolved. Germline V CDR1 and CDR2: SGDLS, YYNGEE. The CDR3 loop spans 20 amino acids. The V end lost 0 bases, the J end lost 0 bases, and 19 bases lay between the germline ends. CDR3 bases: TGTGCCAGCAGCGTAGTGGACCCGACGGGCGGAAGCTCCTATAATTCACCCCTCCACTTT. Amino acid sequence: CASSVVDPTGGSSYNSPLHF.

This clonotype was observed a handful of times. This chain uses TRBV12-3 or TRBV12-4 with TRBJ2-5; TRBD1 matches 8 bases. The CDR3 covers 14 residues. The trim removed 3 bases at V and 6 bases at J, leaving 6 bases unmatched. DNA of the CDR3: TGTGCCAGCAGTTTGCGACAGGGGATGCAGACCCAGTACTTC. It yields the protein CASSLRQGMQTQYF.

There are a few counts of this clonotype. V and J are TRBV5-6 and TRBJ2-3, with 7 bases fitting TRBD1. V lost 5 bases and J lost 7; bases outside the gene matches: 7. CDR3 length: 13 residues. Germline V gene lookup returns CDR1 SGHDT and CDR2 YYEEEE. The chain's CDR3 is CASRKDRANTQYF. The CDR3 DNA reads TGTGCCAGCAGAAAAGACAGGGCGAATACGCAGTATTTT.

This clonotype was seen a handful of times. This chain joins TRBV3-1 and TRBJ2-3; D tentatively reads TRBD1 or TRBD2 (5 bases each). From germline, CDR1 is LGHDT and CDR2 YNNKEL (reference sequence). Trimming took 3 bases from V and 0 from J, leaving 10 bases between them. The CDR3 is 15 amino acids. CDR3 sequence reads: CASSHGTVSTDTQYF. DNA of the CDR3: TGTGCCAGCAGCCACGGGACGGTCAGCACAGATACGCAGTATTTT.

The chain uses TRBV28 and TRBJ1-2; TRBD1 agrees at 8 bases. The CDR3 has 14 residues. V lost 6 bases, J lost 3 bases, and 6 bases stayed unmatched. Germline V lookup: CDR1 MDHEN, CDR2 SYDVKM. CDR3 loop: CASRLAGGDYGYTF. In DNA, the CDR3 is TGTGCCAGCAGACTTGCAGGGGGCGACTATGGCTACACCTTC.